The next 15 T cell receptor beta chains were all read from a single sample in a study of T-cell memory formation after mild COVID-19. TCRdb reanalysed the 5' RACE reads using MiXCR and keeps one entry per CDR3 protein. The table has 550,000 to 600,000 distinct CDR3 sequences, around 15% seen once; the top ten hold about 7.4%. The source material was PBMCs or a T cell subset sorted from them (not recorded which). Receptors were obtained from an adult woman who had mild COVID-19 (a few samples of this study predate the infection). Cell type and time point are not known.

V and J are TRBV15 and TRBJ2-7; perhaps TRBD1 as D (5 bases). The CDR3 covers 14 residues. Germline V gene data show CDR1 as LNHNV and CDR2 as YYDKDF (reference sequence). Trimming took 0 bases from V and 3 from J, leaving 9 bases between them. CDR3 residues: CATSRDRVDYEQYF. The CDR3 DNA reads as TGTGCCACCAGCAGAGACAGGGTAGACTACGAGCAGTACTTC. The whole variable domain, filled in from reference TRBV15 and TRBJ2-7, reads DAMVIQNPRYQVTQFGKPVTLSCSQTLNHNVMYWYQQKSSQAPKLLFHYYDKDFNNEADTPDNFQSRRPNTSFCFLDIRSPGLGDTAMYLCATSRDRVDYEQYFGPGTRLTVT.

DNA for the CDR3: TGTGCCAGCAGCTTGGAGCGACAGCCCAAGGCGGCCCAGTACTTC. It encodes CASSLERQPKAAQYF. V gene TRBV5-4 combines with J gene TRBJ2-5; possibly TRBD1 for D (5 bases). The CDR3 is 15 amino acids. Germline V gene data show CDR1 as SGHNT and CDR2 as YYREEE (reference sequence). Trimming cost V 0 bases and J 9 bases, with 18 bases left between them.

The chain uses TRBV27 and TRBJ1-2; 8 bases are shared with TRBD1. The CDR3 is 15 residues long. Looked up from germline, CDR1 is MNHEY and CDR2 is SMNVEV (reference sequence). J was trimmed by 8 bases and V by 4 bases; bases with no gene match: 12. The CDR3 here is CASSSKTGARGGYTF. The CDR3 coding sequence is TGTGCCAGCAGTTCGAAGACAGGGGCTAGGGGAGGCTACACCTTC.

With respect to this clonotype: A read error may explain this, as a much larger clone is one base away. The conserved phenylalanine or tryptophan is not found at the CDR3 terminus, so this likely reflects a read error. The chain couples TRBV7-9 to TRBJ2-5; tentative D call: TRBD1 (6 bases). This CDR3 has 14 residues. Between the trimmed V and J ends, which lost 5 bases and 1 base, there was a span of 11 bases. The V gene's germline CDR1 is SEHNR and CDR2 FQNEAQ (reference sequence). Here the CDR3 reads CASSLQGRQETQYL. The CDR3 DNA reads as TGTGCCAGCAGCCTTCAGGGGCGCCAAGAGACCCAGTACCTC.

V and J are TRBV19 and TRBJ1-5, with no clear D. The CDR3 extends over 14 amino acids. CDR1 is LNHDA and CDR2 is SQIVND in the germline V gene (reference sequence). The V and J ends lost 8 bases and 0 bases respectively, with 11 bases between them. CDR3 nucleotide sequence: TGTGCCAGTGCACGGCTTTATAGCAATCAGCCCCAGCATTTT. Its protein is CASARLYSNQPQHF.

The table lists this clonotype with a few counts. This rearrangement joins TRBV11-2 to TRBJ2-5; either TRBD1 or TRBD2 may fit D (5 bases each). Germline assignment: CDR1 SGHAT and CDR2 FQNNGV. The CDR3 contains 15 residues. V lost 1 base to trimming and J lost 4 bases, with 13 bases between them. CDR3 residues: CASSLVFGAGETQYF. The CDR3 nucleotides are TGTGCCAGCAGCTTAGTATTCGGGGCGGGAGAGACCCAGTACTTC.

The chain recombines TRBV19 with TRBJ2-2; 7 positions agree with TRBD2. The CDR3 runs 15 residues. V trimming: 6 bases; J trimming: 5 bases; junction bases outside the gene matches: 9. CDR1 LNHDA and CDR2 SQIVND come from the germline V gene (reference sequence). CDR3 protein: CASSQGLVKTGELFF. DNA of the CDR3: TGTGCCAGTAGCCAAGGACTAGTCAAAACCGGGGAGCTGTTTTTT.

This rearrangement joins TRBV29-1 to TRBJ2-3; no firm D call. The V gene's germline CDR1 is SQVTM and CDR2 ANQGSEA. V gave up 4 bases and J gave up 0 bases, with 5 bases separating them. The CDR3 contains 12 residues. The DNA for the CDR3 is TGCAGCGTTGCTCCCAGCACAGATACGCAGTATTTT. Its translation: CSVAPSTDTQYF.

This clonotype was seen more than once but under ten times. V gene TRBV28 combines with J gene TRBJ1-5; no reliable D call. Per germline, CDR1 MDHEN and CDR2 SYDVKM. The CDR3 spans 14 residues. V lost 1 base, J lost 6 bases, and 10 bases lay in between. CDR3 protein: CASSLSLGFQPQHF. CDR3 nucleotides: TGTGCCAGCAGTTTATCTTTGGGTTTTCAGCCCCAGCATTTT.

This clonotype was observed a few times. The chain has TRBV29-1 and TRBJ1-2; D is undetermined. V was clipped by 6 bases and J by 6 bases, with 11 bases between them. Germline loops: CDR1 SQVTM, CDR2 ANQGSEA. The CDR3 is 11 amino acids. The CDR3 spells CSVFHRNGYTF. CDR3 coding DNA: TGCAGCGTCTTCCATAGGAATGGCTACACCTTC. Drawing the rest from reference TRBV29-1 and TRBJ1-2, the complete variable domain is SAVISQKPSRDICQRGTSLTIQCQVDSQVTMMFWYRQQPGQSLTLIATANQGSEATYESGFVIDKFPISRPNLTFSTLTVSNMSPEDSSIYLCSVFHRNGYTFGSGTRLTVV.

This clonotype has just one count. The chain has TRBV6-6 and TRBJ1-1; possibly TRBD1 for D (5 bases). The CDR3 is made up of 17 amino acids. Trimming stripped 2 bases from V and 6 bases from J, with 22 bases between. Germline loops: CDR1 MNHNY, CDR2 SVGAGI (reference sequence). CDR3: CASSYGGAREEGSEAFF. The CDR3 DNA follows: TGTGCCAGCAGTTACGGAGGGGCCAGGGAGGAAGGGTCTGAAGCTTTCTTT.

CDR3 loop: CASHEGGSLPYNEQFF. The CDR3 DNA reads as TGTGCCAGCCATGAGGGGGGGTCACTCCCCTACAATGAGCAGTTCTTC. The chain links TRBV6-5 to TRBJ2-1; D possibly corresponds to TRBD2 (7 bases). The CDR3 is made up of 16 amino acids. CDR1 and CDR2 from the germline V gene are MNHEY and SVGAGI. Trimming cost V 8 bases and J 2 bases, with 19 bases left between them.

This clonotype was detected only a few times. This rearrangement joins TRBV29-1 to TRBJ2-2, with TRBD2 matching over 7 bases. Per the germline V gene, CDR1 is SQVTM and CDR2 is ANQGSEA. This CDR3 is built from 14 residues. The V and J ends lost 5 bases and 2 bases, in that order; junction bases with no gene match: 5. The CDR3 protein is CSVLRDYNTGELFF. The CDR3 DNA is TGCAGCGTTTTAAGGGACTACAACACCGGGGAGCTGTTTTTT.

This clonotype has ten or more counts. The V call is TRBV30, the J call TRBJ2-3; D gene ambiguous. This CDR3 contains 14 residues. Trimming stripped 3 bases from V and 5 bases from J, with 15 bases between. Germline V gives CDR1 GTSNPN, CDR2 SVGIG (reference sequence). Written as DNA, the CDR3 is TGTGCCTGGAGACGACCCGCGTCGGGAGATACGCAGTATTTT. It yields the protein CAWRRPASGDTQYF.

The chain recombines TRBV3-1 with TRBJ2-1; 8 bases align to TRBD1. After removal of 3 bases from V and 4 bases from J, the junction contained 5 bases not matched to a gene. The length of the CDR3 is 15 residues. Germline V lookup: CDR1 LGHDT, CDR2 YNNKEL (reference sequence). The CDR3 sequence: CASSHDRGGYNEQFF. CDR3 nucleotides: TGTGCCAGCAGCCATGACAGGGGTGGATACAATGAGCAGTTCTTC.